The 24 T cell receptor beta chains below come from one sample, sequenced in a study of T cell responses to AZD1222 COVID-19 vaccine. Measured with immunoSEQ multiplex PCR; TCRdb has only the in-frame clones, and not every one. Of about 180,000 clones in the sample, about nine tenths were seen once. The sequencing here drew on peripheral blood, taken 28 days after the second AZD1222 dose. The receptors were gathered from an adult who received the AZD1222 COVID-19 vaccine.

The chain employs TRBV7-2 and TRBJ2-7; D possibly corresponds to TRBD1 (5 bases). Looked up from germline, CDR1 is SGHTA and CDR2 is FQGNSA. The CDR3 is 15 amino acids. Between the trimmed V and J ends, which lost 5 bases and 1 base, there was a span of 15 bases. The CDR3 loop reads CASSPNQGTSYEQYF. As DNA, the CDR3 is TGTGCCAGCAGCCCCAATCAGGGTACTTCCTACGAGCAGTACTTC. The full variable domain, with the rest looked up from reference TRBV7-2 and TRBJ2-7, is GAGVSQSPSNKVTEKGKDVELRCDPISGHTALYWYRQSLGQGLEFLIYFQGNSAPDKSGLPSDRFSAERTGGSVSTLTIQRTQQEDSAVYLCASSPNQGTSYEQYFGPGTRLTVT.

The chain has TRBV2 and TRBJ2-5; 10 bases fit TRBD1. Germline loops: CDR1 SNHLY, CDR2 FYNNEI. This CDR3 contains 16 residues. Unmatched junction bases numbered 10, after V lost 4 bases and J lost 5 bases. The CDR3 DNA follows: TGTGCCAGCAGTGGGGCCGGGACAGGGGTCCGGGAGACCCAGTACTTC. Protein: CASSGAGTGVRETQYF.

V gene TRBV27 combines with J gene TRBJ1-6; weak D call: TRBD1 (5 bases). This CDR3 is built from 16 residues. Trimming stripped 0 bases from V and 7 bases from J, with 13 bases between. Germline CDR1 reads MNHEY; CDR2 reads SMNVEV (reference sequence). CDR3 in amino acids: CASSLSASGTNSPLHF. The DNA of the CDR3 is TGTGCCAGCAGTTTATCCGCCTCAGGGACGAATTCACCCCTCCACTTT.

The rearrangement links TRBV7-3 to TRBJ2-7; perhaps TRBD1 as D (5 bases). This CDR3 comprises 13 residues. From germline, CDR1 is SGHTA and CDR2 FQGTGA. V was clipped by 5 bases and J by 6 bases, with 14 bases between them. The CDR3 DNA sequence: TGTGCCAGCAGCATGAAGCAGGGATCCGAGCAGTACTTC. Translation: CASSMKQGSEQYF.

This clone has only a few counts. V and J are TRBV7-2 and TRBJ1-2; possible D gene TRBD1, 5 bases. V lost 7 bases and J lost 4, with 19 bases in between. Germline values: CDR1 SGHTA, CDR2 FQGNSA. The CDR3 is 15 amino acids. CDR3 in amino acids: CASIQSSGPSYGYTF. Here the CDR3 DNA reads TGTGCCAGCATCCAGAGCTCGGGACCAAGCTATGGCTACACCTTC.

This clone was recorded only once. The chain carries TRBV4-2 and TRBJ2-2; 7 nucleotides agree with TRBD2. Germline-derived CDR1 and CDR2 are LGHNA and YNFKEQ. J gave up 2 bases and V 2 bases, and 2 bases lay outside the gene matches. The length of the CDR3 is 15 residues. The chain's CDR3 is CASSQTGLNTGELFF. CDR3 nucleotide sequence: TGTGCCAGCAGCCAAACGGGACTAAACACCGGGGAGCTGTTTTTT.

The V gene is TRBV6-5, the J gene TRBJ1-5; the D is unclear. Germline CDR1 reads MNHEY; CDR2 reads SVGAGI. Between the trimmed V and J ends, which lost 8 bases and 7 bases, there was a span of 9 bases. This CDR3 is built from 11 residues. CDR3 coding DNA: TGTGCCAGCGGGGTTTACCAGCCCCAGCATTTT. Encoded protein: CASGVYQPQHF.

The V gene is TRBV7-3, the J gene TRBJ2-1, with TRBD2 matching over 9 bases. Germline CDR1 reads SGHTA; CDR2 reads FQGTGA. V shed 5 bases and J 7 bases; nucleotides not matched to a gene: 9. The CDR3 runs to 15 residues. CDR3 nucleotide sequence: TGTGCCAGCAGCAGTCAACTAGCGGGTTTAAATGAGCAGTTCTTC. Its protein product is CASSSQLAGLNEQFF.

The chain carries TRBV5-4 and TRBJ2-3; 12 bases are a match to TRBD2. CDR3 length equals 17 residues. Germline CDR1 reads SGHNT; CDR2 reads YYREEE (reference sequence). The junction had 9 bases not matched to a gene; V was cut back by 4 bases and J by 3 bases. DNA of the CDR3: TGTGCCAGCAGCCTAAAACTAGCGGGGGGCGTAACAGATACGCAGTATTTT. Protein: CASSLKLAGGVTDTQYF.

The genes are TRBV12-3 or TRBV12-4 and TRBJ2-7; D call uncertain. This CDR3 has 12 amino acids. V dropped 3 bases and J dropped 1 base, with 4 bases sitting between them. The DNA of the CDR3 is TGTGCCAGCAGTTTTGTGTCCTACGAGCAGTACTTC. Translation gives CASSFVSYEQYF.

This clone was counted once. This chain connects TRBV29-1 to TRBJ2-7; the D gene could be TRBD1 or TRBD2 (6 bases each). V shed 0 bases and J shed 5 bases, with 11 bases lying between them. CDR3 length equals 13 residues. From germline, CDR1 is SQVTM and CDR2 ANQGSEA. DNA of the CDR3: TGCAGCGTTGAAGAGGCAGGGGAGGACGAGCAGTACTTC. It encodes CSVEEAGEDEQYF.

CDR3 nucleotides: TGTGCCAGCAGCCAAGATGGGACAGTCAATGAGCAGTTCTTC. It encodes CASSQDGTVNEQFF. V is TRBV4-2 and J is TRBJ2-1; 7 nucleotides line up with TRBD1. The CDR3 totals 14 residues. J was trimmed by 6 bases and V by 0 bases; bases with no gene match: 2. CDR1 LGHNA and CDR2 YNFKEQ come from the germline V gene.

The chain employs TRBV7-2 and TRBJ1-5, with 8 bases lining up with TRBD1. J lost 4 bases, V lost 2 bases, and 4 bases had no gene match. The CDR3 runs 15 residues. Germline V gives CDR1 SGHTA, CDR2 FQGNSA. This chain's CDR3 is CASSLLRTGNQPQHF. The CDR3 DNA is TGTGCCAGCAGCTTATTAAGGACAGGGAATCAGCCCCAGCATTTT.

The J gene is TRBJ1-5, the V gene TRBV4-1; 10 bases map to TRBD1. Germline values: CDR1 MGHRA, CDR2 YSYEKL. V trimming: 4 bases; J trimming: 4 bases; junction bases outside the gene matches: 10. This CDR3 region has 17 residues. Here the CDR3 reads CASSPGQGERRNQPQHF. Written as DNA, the CDR3 is TGCGCCAGCAGCCCTGGACAGGGGGAAAGGAGAAATCAGCCCCAGCATTTT.

The chain carries TRBV6-2 or TRBV6-3 and TRBJ1-1; D is unclear. V dropped 2 bases and J dropped 3 bases, with 10 bases sitting between them. Per the germline V gene, CDR1 is MNHEY and CDR2 is SVGEGT. This CDR3 comprises 14 residues. The CDR3 sequence is CASSYVGLHTEAFF. In DNA, the CDR3 is TGTGCCAGCAGTTACGTAGGGTTGCACACTGAAGCTTTCTTT.

The rearrangement joins TRBV9 to TRBJ1-1, with D possibly TRBD1 on 6 matching bases. Per the germline V gene, CDR1 is SGDLS and CDR2 is YYNGEE. The CDR3 totals 15 residues. The V gene lost 3 bases and the J gene lost 5 bases, with 17 bases spanning the gap. CDR3 DNA: TGTGCCAGCAGCGCGCTCCACAGGGCTAGGACTGAAGCTTTCTTT. Its protein product is CASSALHRARTEAFF. Drawing the rest from reference TRBV9 and TRBJ1-1, the complete variable domain is DSGVTQTPKHLITATGQRVTLRCSPRSGDLSVYWYQQSLDQGLQFLIQYYNGEERAKGNILERFSAQQFPDLHSELNLSSLELGDSALYFCASSALHRARTEAFFGQGTRLTVV.

The chain joins TRBV29-1 to TRBJ2-3; the match to TRBD2 covers 12 bases. This CDR3 has 13 amino acids. Germline V lookup: CDR1 SQVTM, CDR2 ANQGSEA. With 6 bases clipped from V and 5 bases from J, the junction kept 3 bases outside the gene matches. CDR3 sequence (DNA): TGCAGCGTGACTAGCGGGAGTCAAGATACGCAGTATTTT. It codes for CSVTSGSQDTQYF.

The rearrangement joins TRBV25-1 to TRBJ1-1; 7 bases agree with TRBD1. With V trimmed by 4 bases and J by 9 bases, 5 bases remained unmatched. In germline, CDR1 is MGHDK, CDR2 SYGVNS. CDR3 length: 12 residues. This chain's CDR3 is CASSATGAQAFF. The CDR3 DNA reads as TGTGCCAGCAGTGCAACAGGGGCTCAAGCTTTCTTT.

The chain has TRBV27 and TRBJ2-2; 8 bases agree with TRBD1. The CDR3 extends over 13 amino acids. The germline V gene has CDR1 MNHEY and CDR2 SMNVEV (reference sequence). V lost 6 bases to trimming and J lost 7 bases; unmatched junction nucleotides: 4. CDR3 bases: TGTGCCAGCAGGGAACAGGGGGGCGGGGAGCTGTTTTTT. This translates into CASREQGGGELFF.

This clone was seen more than once but under ten times. The chain recombines TRBV7-8 with TRBJ2-3; TRBD2 agrees at 10 bases. The V segment lost 5 bases and the J segment 6 bases; nucleotides outside the gene matches: 5. Germline CDR1 reads SGHVS; CDR2 reads FQNEAQ. The CDR3 is made up of 14 amino acids. The CDR3 DNA is TGTGCCAGCAGCGCAGCGGGGGGGCGGGATACGCAGTATTTT. Residues: CASSAAGGRDTQYF. The whole variable domain, remainder taken from reference TRBV7-8 and TRBJ2-3, is GAGVSQSPRYKVAKRGQDVALRCDPISGHVSLFWYQQALGQGPEFLTYFQNEAQLDKSGLPSDRFFAERPEGSVSTLKIQRTQQEDSAVYLCASSAAGGRDTQYFGPGTRLTVL.

The V gene is TRBV4-2, the J gene TRBJ1-5; 10 positions agree with TRBD1. The CDR3 is 17 residues long. J was trimmed by 6 bases and V by 0 bases; bases with no gene match: 8. Germline assignment: CDR1 LGHNA and CDR2 YNFKEQ. The CDR3 loop reads CASSQEGTGELSQPQHF. In nucleotides, the CDR3 is TGTGCCAGCAGCCAAGAAGGGACAGGGGAACTAAGTCAGCCCCAGCATTTT.

The V call is TRBV5-1, the J call TRBJ1-1; D ambiguous. V was cut by 0 bases and J by 6 bases, with 9 bases left in between. Germline assignment: CDR1 SGHRS and CDR2 YFSETQ. The CDR3 totals 13 residues. The CDR3 DNA reads TGCGCCAGCAGCTTGGAGGTCATATCTGAAGCTTTCTTT. Its protein product is CASSLEVISEAFF.

The rearrangement uses TRBV18 and TRBJ2-5; D may be TRBD1 (6 bases). The CDR3 runs 14 residues. CDR1 and CDR2 (germline): KGHSH, LQKENI. Trimming removed 3 bases from V and 2 bases from J, with 10 bases in between. In DNA, the CDR3 is TGTGCCAGCTCACCGAGGGGGAGTCAAGAGACCCAGTACTTC. Amino acid sequence: CASSPRGSQETQYF.

The V gene is TRBV3-1 (or the pseudogene TRBV3-2), the J gene TRBJ2-1, with D perhaps matching TRBD2 (6 bases). The CDR3 is made up of 12 amino acids. Trimming pared 4 bases from V and 5 bases from J, leaving 6 bases between. From germline, CDR1 is LGHDT and CDR2 YNNKEL (reference sequence). CDR3: CASSREDNEQFF. The CDR3, as DNA: TGTGCCAGCAGCCGGGAGGACAATGAGCAGTTCTTC.